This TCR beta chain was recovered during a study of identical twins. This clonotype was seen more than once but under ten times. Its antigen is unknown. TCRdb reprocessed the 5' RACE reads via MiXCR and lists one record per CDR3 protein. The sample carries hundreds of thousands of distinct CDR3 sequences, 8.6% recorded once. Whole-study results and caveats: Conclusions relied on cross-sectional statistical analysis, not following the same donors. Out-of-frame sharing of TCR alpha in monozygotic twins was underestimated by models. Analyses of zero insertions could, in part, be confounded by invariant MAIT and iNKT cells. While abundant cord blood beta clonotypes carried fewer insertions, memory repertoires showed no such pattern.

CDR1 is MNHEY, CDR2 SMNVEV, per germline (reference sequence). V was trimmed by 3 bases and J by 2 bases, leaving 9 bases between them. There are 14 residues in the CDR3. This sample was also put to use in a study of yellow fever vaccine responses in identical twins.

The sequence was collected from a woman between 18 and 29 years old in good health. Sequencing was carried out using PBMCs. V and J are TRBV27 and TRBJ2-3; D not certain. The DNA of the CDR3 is TGTGCCAGCAGTTTTCCCCCCCCCACAGATACGCAGTATTTT. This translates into CASSFPPPTDTQYF.